The clone carrying this T cell receptor (beta chain) has a handful of counts. Every isolated RNA sample was fully reverse transcribed, so sequencing captured expressed TCRB transcripts. TCRdb's copy holds only in-frame clones and misses some; the assay was immunoSEQ multiplex PCR. In the table there are around 500,000 clones, about an eighth of which are singletons. This entry is derived from a study of beta chain features in type 1 diabetes. V lost 7 bases and J 6 bases, leaving 16 bases between the germline ends. Germline lookup yields CDR1 MNHNS and CDR2 SASEGT. The CDR3 runs 13 residues. Sequenced material: naive CD4+ T cells from blood. The chain has TRBV6-1 and TRBJ2-7; no clear D gene. The sequence was collected from a woman under 30 in good health. Here the CDR3 DNA reads TGTGCCAGCACCTACTCTCCAGGCGGCGAGCAGTACGTC. Translated: CASTYSPGGEQYV.